Sequencing of this T cell receptor (beta chain) was carried out in a study of blood T cell repertoires in COVID-19. Overall study: Spain, Italy and the United States supplied samples that represented acute and convalescent COVID-19. Nucleic acid was either cDNA or gDNA, and it came from T cells, B-cell-depleted T cells, or PBMCs.

Original data processing: Reference gene primer amplification in the assay estimated nucleated cell counts. The repertoire was sequenced with immunoSEQ multiplex PCR; TCRdb's copy has only in-frame clones and lacks some. Clonal size and the V and J genes are those of that table, whereas D and trimming came from the DNA. The sample contains approximately 93,000 clones, 75% to 90% of which appear only once. The germline V gene encodes CDR1 LGHDT and CDR2 YNNKEL (reference sequence). Trimming cost V 4 bases and J 1 base, with 13 bases left between them. The CDR3 has 15 residues. The sample comprised peripheral blood. The TCR sequence derives from a man aged 50 to 60 with active or convalescent COVID-19. This sequence joins TRBV3-1 (or the pseudogene TRBV3-2) and TRBJ2-5; D might be TRBD2 (5 bases). This CDR3 is CASSPAGSLQETQYF. The CDR3 coding sequence is TGTGCCAGCAGCCCTGCGGGTTCGCTCCAAGAGACCCAGTACTTC.